This TCR beta chain was captured by sequencing in a study of cytomegalovirus exposure and HLA in healthy donors. Notes on the study in general: TCR beta V segments were, for the most part, productive about 87% or about 30% of the time in an earlier analysis.

Amplification used 60 Vbeta primers and 13 Jbeta primers. In the study's own analysis: Later analysis identified roughly 84 million unique TCR beta chains, 10 million to 12 million shared. Here immunoSEQ multiplex PCR was the method, and the copy in TCRdb shows in-frame clones only, minus some. Clone size and V and J calls were adopted from that table, with D and trimming inferred from the DNA. The repertoire consists of about 130,000 clones, with roughly 70% occurring once and the leading ten covering 3.5% to 4.5%. This clone was found a few times. Its target is unknown. The length of the CDR3 is 15 residues. Trimming stripped 0 bases from V and 1 base from J, with 10 bases between. Looked up from germline, CDR1 is MNHNS and CDR2 is SASEGT.

The gene calls are TRBV6-1 and TRBJ2-7; D is uncertain. This TCR was recovered from a man aged 25 to 40 in good health and CMV-seronegative. Sequenced sample: PBMCs. CDR3 amino acids: CASSEAVARSYEQYF. CDR3 DNA: TGTGCCAGCAGTGAAGCAGTGGCTCGTTCCTACGAGCAGTACTTC.